The 22 T cell receptor beta chains presented below share a single source sample, sequenced in a study of shared clonotypes between healthy human individuals. Positive CCR7 selection of CD45RO-negative cells yielded the naive CD8 cells, and terminally differentiated effector memory CD45RA+ cells were excluded. The protocol was immunoSEQ multiplex PCR, while the TCRdb copy is restricted to in-frame clones and leaves out a portion. The sample has under 700,000 clones; approximately 96% are singletons. Sequencing was done on a sample of naive CD8+ T cells sorted from blood. The receptors derive from a woman in her thirties in good health.

V usage is TRBV28 and J usage is TRBJ2-1; the match to TRBD2 covers 9 bases. Germline CDR1 MDHEN, CDR2 SYDVKM. This CDR3 spans 17 amino acids. J was trimmed by 8 bases and V by 5 bases; bases with no gene match: 16. CDR3: CASSPLYSGSMQDEQFF. The CDR3 DNA is TGTGCCAGCAGTCCACTTTATAGCGGGAGTATGCAAGATGAGCAGTTCTTC. Combining the CDR3 with reference TRBV28 and TRBJ2-1 gives the whole variable domain DVKVTQSSRYLVKRTGEKVFLECVQDMDHENMFWYRQDPGLGLRLIYFSYDVKMKEKGDIPEGYSVSREKKERFSLILESASTNQTSMYLCASSPLYSGSMQDEQFFGPGTRLTVL.

This rearrangement joins TRBV20-1 to TRBJ1-1, with 9 nucleotides matching TRBD1. Germline V lookup: CDR1 DFQATT, CDR2 SNEGSKA (reference sequence). The CDR3 has 11 residues. CDR3 in DNA: TGCGGTGGACAGGGGACCACTGAAGCTTTCTTT. It translates to CGGQGTTEAFF.

The rearrangement uses TRBV7-8 and TRBJ2-7; D gene uncertain. Germline CDR1 SGHVS, CDR2 FQNEAQ. Trimming left V 4 bases short and J 3 bases short, with 4 bases between. The CDR3 runs 11 residues. The CDR3 DNA follows: TGTGCCAGCAGCTCGAACTACGAGCAGTACTTC. It is translated as CASSSNYEQYF.

V and J are TRBV27 and TRBJ2-5, with 9 nucleotides matching TRBD2. Germline V gives CDR1 MNHEY, CDR2 SMNVEV (reference sequence). The CDR3 is 17 amino acids. V gave up 3 bases and J gave up 2 bases; unmatched junction bases: 10. This CDR3 is CASSFVAGVGLQETQYF. CDR3 DNA sequence: TGTGCCAGCAGTTTTGTAGCGGGAGTGGGCCTACAAGAGACCCAGTACTTC.

The gene calls are TRBV27 and TRBJ1-3; D is possibly TRBD1 (5 bases). Trimming took 4 bases from V and 7 from J, leaving 17 bases between them. This CDR3 comprises 15 residues. Germline lookup yields CDR1 MNHEY and CDR2 SMNVEV (reference sequence). CDR3 DNA: TGTGCCAGCAGTTCGGATAACAGGTCGGGGAACACCATATATTTT. Translating it yields CASSSDNRSGNTIYF.

CDR3 residues: CASSSEGGGYTEAFF. The DNA for the CDR3 is TGCGCCAGCAGCTCGGAGGGTGGCGGATACACTGAAGCTTTCTTT. J is TRBJ1-1 and V is TRBV5-1; D uncertain. V gave up 3 bases and J gave up 3 bases, with 15 bases separating them. Per the germline V gene, CDR1 is SGHRS and CDR2 is YFSETQ. This CDR3 region has 15 residues.

The chain joins TRBV7-6 to TRBJ1-5; D gene uncertain. Per germline, CDR1 SGHVS and CDR2 FNYEAQ. This CDR3 comprises 16 residues. V lost 5 bases and J 2 bases, leaving 16 bases between the germline ends. The CDR3 DNA sequence: TGTGCCAGCAGCCTGGGTCCCACGAAGGGCAATCAGCCCCAGCATTTT. It is translated as CASSLGPTKGNQPQHF.

This chain joins TRBV5-8 and TRBJ1-3; 7 bases are shared with TRBD1. After removal of 4 bases from V and 2 bases from J, the junction contained 6 bases not matched to a gene. Germline-derived CDR1 and CDR2 are SGHTS and YDEGEE. There are 15 residues in the CDR3. The CDR3 reads CASSGGTAPGNTIYF. The CDR3 nucleotides are TGTGCCAGCAGCGGAGGGACAGCTCCTGGAAACACCATATATTTT.

This clone was detected once. The genes are TRBV15 and TRBJ2-1; D may be TRBD2 (5 bases). Trimming took off 0 bases at V and 2 bases at J, with 11 bases between the two ends. The CDR3 extends over 16 amino acids. Germline lookup yields CDR1 LNHNV and CDR2 YYDKDF (reference sequence). CDR3 region: CATSRDTRAPYNEQFF. The CDR3 DNA reads as TGTGCCACCAGCAGAGATACGCGGGCCCCCTACAATGAGCAGTTCTTC.

The chain employs TRBV15 and TRBJ1-1; 9 bases align to TRBD1. Trimming cost V 3 bases and J 8 bases; bases outside gene matches: 7. This CDR3 is 14 amino acids long. Germline assignment: CDR1 LNHNV and CDR2 YYDKDF (reference sequence). CDR3 DNA sequence: TGTGCCACCAGCAGTCGCACAGGGGGCCGGGAAGCTTTCTTT. Encoded protein: CATSSRTGGREAFF.

The chain links TRBV11-2 to TRBJ2-5, with 12 positions matching TRBD2. The V gene's germline CDR1 is SGHAT and CDR2 FQNNGV. CDR3 length: 16 amino acids. Trimming removed 5 bases from V and 2 bases from J; junction bases left unmatched: 6. CDR3 residues: CASSLGLAGRQETQYF. DNA for the CDR3: TGTGCCAGCAGCCTGGGACTAGCGGGCCGTCAAGAGACCCAGTACTTC.

This chain joins TRBV6-1 and TRBJ2-7; 10 bases agree with TRBD2. Per germline, CDR1 MNHNS and CDR2 SASEGT. Unmatched junction bases numbered 3, after V lost 1 base and J lost 3 bases. The CDR3 is made up of 15 amino acids. CDR3 in DNA: TGTGCCAGCAGTGAAGAACTAGCGGGGCACTACGAGCAGTACTTC. Encoded protein: CASSEELAGHYEQYF.

The chain combines TRBV27 with TRBJ2-5; maybe TRBD1 (6 bases). The CDR3 loop spans 15 amino acids. Trimming pared 2 bases from V and 1 base from J, leaving 11 bases between. Germline lookup yields CDR1 MNHEY and CDR2 SMNVEV (reference sequence). The CDR3 loop is CASSLTGPSQETQYF. In DNA, the CDR3 is TGTGCCAGCAGTTTAACAGGGCCGAGCCAAGAGACCCAGTACTTC.

The chain uses TRBV7-8 and TRBJ1-2; 12 bases are a match to TRBD1. The V segment lost 1 base and the J segment 8 bases; nucleotides outside the gene matches: 11. The CDR3 loop spans 17 amino acids. Per germline, CDR1 SGHVS and CDR2 FQNEAQ. CDR3 amino acids: CASSLDLGTGGWEGYTF. The CDR3 nucleotides are TGTGCCAGCAGCTTAGATCTCGGGACAGGGGGCTGGGAGGGCTACACCTTC. Drawing the rest from reference TRBV7-8 and TRBJ1-2, the complete variable domain is GAGVSQSPRYKVAKRGQDVALRCDPISGHVSLFWYQQALGQGPEFLTYFQNEAQLDKSGLPSDRFFAERPEGSVSTLKIQRTQQEDSAVYLCASSLDLGTGGWEGYTFGSGTRLTVV.

In this sample, this clone turned up a few times. CDR3 region: CASSPRGRNYGYTF. CDR3 nucleotide sequence: TGTGCCAGCAGTCCGCGTGGGCGGAACTATGGCTACACCTTC. This chain links TRBV27 with TRBJ1-2, with no clear D. With 5 bases removed from V and 2 bases from J, the gap between germline ends came to 12 bases. Germline lookup yields CDR1 MNHEY and CDR2 SMNVEV (reference sequence). The CDR3 extends over 14 amino acids.

This chain connects TRBV27 to TRBJ2-1; the D is unclear. This CDR3 is 11 amino acids long. Germline CDR1 is MNHEY and CDR2 is SMNVEV (reference sequence). The V end was cut by 1 base, the J end by 9 bases, with 4 bases between. The CDR3 sequence: CASSLFGEQFF. For the CDR3, the DNA is TGTGCCAGCAGTTTATTCGGTGAGCAGTTCTTC.

The chain recombines TRBV6-5 with TRBJ2-2; 8 nucleotides agree with TRBD1. In germline, CDR1 is MNHEY, CDR2 SVGAGI. V dropped 0 bases and J dropped 3; count of bases not matched to a gene: 3. CDR3 length: 16 amino acids. CDR3 region: CASSYSTGEDTGELFF. The CDR3 DNA is TGTGCCAGCAGTTACTCGACAGGGGAAGACACCGGGGAGCTGTTTTTT.

The rearrangement joins TRBV28 to TRBJ2-1; TRBD1 agrees at 9 bases. Germline CDR1 is MDHEN and CDR2 is SYDVKM. Germline trimming cut 7 bases from V and 6 bases from J; bases unmatched to any gene: 10. This CDR3 has 15 amino acids. CDR3 sequence reads: CASTPRDRVSNEQFF. As DNA, the CDR3 is TGTGCCAGCACTCCACGGGACAGGGTCAGCAATGAGCAGTTCTTC.

This chain joins TRBV25-1 and TRBJ2-5; 7 bases align to TRBD2. After removal of 5 bases from V and 4 bases from J, the junction contained 10 bases not matched to a gene. Germline CDR1 is MGHDK and CDR2 is SYGVNS. This CDR3 contains 15 residues. DNA for the CDR3: TGTGCCAGCAGTCAACCGACTAGCCATTTAGAGACCCAGTACTTC. It codes for CASSQPTSHLETQYF.

This clone was picked up a small number of times. The chain uses TRBV28 and TRBJ1-1; 7 bases agree with TRBD1. Germline lookup yields CDR1 MDHEN and CDR2 SYDVKM. J was trimmed by 7 bases and V by 7 bases; bases with no gene match: 27. This CDR3 has 19 residues. This chain's CDR3 is CASTAKNSVGGWPVSEAFF. The DNA of the CDR3 is TGTGCCAGCACCGCAAAGAATTCAGTAGGGGGCTGGCCGGTTAGTGAAGCTTTCTTT.

The chain employs TRBV28 and TRBJ1-5, with 10 bases aligning to TRBD1. V lost 6 bases, J lost 3 bases, and 5 bases stayed unmatched. Germline assignment: CDR1 MDHEN and CDR2 SYDVKM. The CDR3 has 15 amino acids. The CDR3 region is CASRRTGGTNQPQHF. The CDR3 DNA is TGTGCCAGCAGGCGGACAGGGGGAACCAATCAGCCCCAGCATTTT.

The CDR3 loop is CASSIRAGAVYEQYF. The CDR3 DNA follows: TGTGCCAGCAGCATAAGGGCGGGAGCCGTCTACGAGCAGTACTTC. The chain is built from TRBV6-5 and TRBJ2-7; 7 nucleotides align to TRBD2. The CDR3 runs to 15 residues. V was clipped by 6 bases and J by 3 bases; unmatched bases: 11. Germline CDR1 MNHEY, CDR2 SVGAGI.